This passage covers 32 T cell receptor beta chains from one sample sequenced in a study of HIV-infected patients and healthy controls. All unsorted peripheral T cells were captured because whole blood was used without fractionation. Reverse transcription used about 500 ng RNA and constant-region primers for alpha and beta. Separate chain-specific third strand synthesis with multiplexing indices produced the alpha and beta libraries. Each CDR3 protein gets one entry after TCRdb re-called the 5' RACE reads with MiXCR. The sample lists 18,000 or so distinct CDR3 sequences, around 8.2% occurring once. The sample was blood. The receptor source for this set is an adult in good health.

This clonotype was detected many times. This rearrangement joins TRBV27 to TRBJ2-1, with 14 bases that match TRBD2. The CDR3 contains 20 residues. Trimming cost V 6 bases and J 3 bases; bases outside gene matches: 16. Germline V gene lookup returns CDR1 MNHEY and CDR2 SMNVEV (reference sequence). This chain's CDR3 is CASRPKGLAGAPGGYNEQFF. The CDR3 DNA reads as TGTGCCAGCAGGCCGAAGGGACTAGCGGGAGCCCCAGGTGGCTACAATGAGCAGTTCTTC.

This clonotype has at least ten counts. V gene TRBV5-4 combines with J gene TRBJ2-5; possibly TRBD2 for D (5 bases). Between the trimmed V and J ends, which lost 0 bases and 2 bases, there was a span of 11 bases. Looked up from germline, CDR1 is SGHNT and CDR2 is YYREEE (reference sequence). The CDR3 has 15 amino acids. In nucleotides, the CDR3 is TGTGCCAGCAGCTTGGTAGTACGGGGACAAGAGACCCAGTACTTC. Its translation: CASSLVVRGQETQYF.

This clonotype appeared many times. This chain connects TRBV12-3 or TRBV12-4 to TRBJ2-6; possible D gene TRBD1, 7 bases. V was shortened by 6 bases and J by 2 bases, with 14 bases between the two germline ends. This CDR3 comprises 16 residues. This CDR3 reads CASSPQGGAGANVLTF. The CDR3 DNA sequence: TGTGCCAGCAGCCCCCAGGGGGGAGCTGGGGCCAACGTCCTGACTTTC.

The chain recombines TRBV5-6 with TRBJ2-1, with TRBD2 matching over 9 bases. Germline V CDR1 and CDR2: SGHDT, YYEEEE. The junction had 8 bases not matched to a gene; V was cut back by 4 bases and J by 3 bases. The CDR3 is 16 residues long. In DNA form, the CDR3 reads TGTGCCAGCAGCCTAGTAGCGGGAGCCGTCTACAATGAGCAGTTCTTC. Its protein product is CASSLVAGAVYNEQFF.

This clonotype was recorded at least ten times. V and J are TRBV20-1 and TRBJ2-7; D might be TRBD2 (5 bases). CDR3 length: 15 amino acids. V lost 5 bases and J lost 3, with 20 bases in between. The V gene's germline CDR1 is DFQATT and CDR2 SNEGSKA (reference sequence). For the CDR3, the DNA is TGCAGTGCTCGTAACCCGGACTTCTCAATCTACGAGCAGTACTTC. The encoded protein is CSARNPDFSIYEQYF.

This clonotype was counted many times. This rearrangement joins TRBV20-1 to TRBJ2-1, with 9 positions matching TRBD2. The CDR3 has 15 amino acids. Germline V gene sequence: CDR1 DFQATT, CDR2 SNEGSKA (reference sequence). V was clipped by 3 bases and J by 3 bases; unmatched bases: 6. Here the CDR3 reads CSASPISGSYNEQFF. The DNA of the CDR3 is TGCAGTGCTAGTCCTATTAGCGGGAGCTACAATGAGCAGTTCTTC.

Judged by abundance, this clonotype is medium-sized. The rearrangement joins TRBV15 to TRBJ1-2; weak D call: TRBD1 (5 bases). Germline CDR1 LNHNV, CDR2 YYDKDF (reference sequence). The CDR3 extends over 15 amino acids. The germline V and J ends were trimmed by 1 base and 1 base, with 10 bases remaining between them. This chain's CDR3 is CATSRGDSHNYGYTF. The CDR3 DNA reads TGTGCCACCAGCAGAGGCGACAGCCATAACTATGGCTACACCTTC.

In this sample, this clonotype is medium-sized. The V and J genes are TRBV7-2 and TRBJ2-1; 9 bases map to TRBD1. CDR1 and CDR2 (germline): SGHTA, FQGNSA. Germline trimming cut 1 base from V and 5 bases from J; bases unmatched to any gene: 3. The CDR3 runs 15 residues. The CDR3 region has the DNA TGTGCCAGCAGCTTAGGGACAGGGGTTCACAATGAGCAGTTCTTC. The encoded protein is CASSLGTGVHNEQFF.

The V gene is TRBV11-2, the J gene TRBJ2-7; the match to TRBD2 covers 8 bases. Per germline, CDR1 SGHAT and CDR2 FQNNGV. The junction had 3 bases not matched to a gene; V was cut back by 0 bases and J by 2 bases. This CDR3 contains 15 residues. DNA of the CDR3: TGTGCCAGCAGCTTAGAACTAGCGGTACCCTACGAGCAGTACTTC. It is translated as CASSLELAVPYEQYF.

This clonotype was observed a handful of times. This sequence joins TRBV4-2 and TRBJ2-5; TRBD1 agrees at 7 bases. Looked up from germline, CDR1 is LGHNA and CDR2 is YNFKEQ. This CDR3 contains 15 residues. V gave up 4 bases and J gave up 2 bases; unmatched junction bases: 7. CDR3 residues: CASSRSQGQQETQYF. CDR3 bases: TGTGCCAGCAGCCGAAGCCAGGGACAGCAAGAGACCCAGTACTTC.

This clonotype was seen repeatedly, ten times or more. V is TRBV28 and J is TRBJ2-5; D ambiguous. V was clipped by 4 bases and J by 0 bases, with 15 bases between them. The CDR3 is made up of 16 amino acids. Germline loops: CDR1 MDHEN, CDR2 SYDVKM. CDR3 sequence reads: CASSSASPTNQETQYF. Here the CDR3 DNA reads TGTGCCAGCAGTTCTGCCAGCCCCACGAACCAAGAGACCCAGTACTTC.

This chain joins TRBV20-1 and TRBJ2-1, with D maybe TRBD1 (6 bases). The CDR3 length is 18 residues. Trimming cost V 2 bases and J 2 bases, with 22 bases left between them. Germline loops: CDR1 DFQATT, CDR2 SNEGSKA (reference sequence). CDR3 sequence (DNA): TGCAGTGCTAGATATAGGGGGAGCGGCAGGGGCGCCTACAATGAGCAGTTCTTC. Translating gives CSARYRGSGRGAYNEQFF.

The J gene is TRBJ2-1, the V gene TRBV6-1; D perhaps matches TRBD1 (5 bases). CDR1 is MNHNS and CDR2 is SASEGT in the germline V gene. Trimming left V 7 bases short and J 8 bases short, with 21 bases between. The CDR3 is made up of 15 amino acids. CDR3 DNA sequence: TGTGCCAGCACTTCAGGGCAAATCTTCACCGATGAGCAGTTCTTC. It encodes CASTSGQIFTDEQFF.

This clonotype was detected only a few times. The chain uses TRBV6-5 and TRBJ2-6; 7 positions match TRBD1. The CDR3 is 16 amino acids. Germline-derived CDR1 and CDR2 are MNHEY and SVGAGI. V trimming: 4 bases; J trimming: 1 base; junction bases outside the gene matches: 4. The CDR3 DNA reads as TGTGCCAGCAGTTCCAGGGGGAGATCTGGGGCCAACGTCCTGACTTTC. Amino acids: CASSSRGRSGANVLTF.

This clonotype is judged medium-sized. This rearrangement joins TRBV4-1 to TRBJ2-2, with TRBD2 matching 10 bases. CDR1 and CDR2 from the germline V gene are MGHRA and YSYEKL. V lost 0 bases and J lost 7; bases outside the gene matches: 5. The CDR3 is 16 residues long. The CDR3 DNA reads TGCGCCAGCAGCCAAGAGCTAGCGGGAGTAGTCGGGGAGCTGTTTTTT. This encodes CASSQELAGVVGELFF.

The sample holds many counts of this clonotype. The chain joins TRBV6-6 to TRBJ1-2; D perhaps matches TRBD1 (5 bases). V shed 8 bases and J shed 2 bases, with 12 bases lying between them. CDR1 MNHNY and CDR2 SVGAGI come from the germline V gene (reference sequence). This CDR3 is 13 amino acids long. The CDR3 reads CASWDVKNYGYTF. The CDR3 DNA reads as TGTGCCAGCTGGGACGTAAAGAACTATGGCTACACCTTC.

By frequency in the sample, this clonotype is medium-sized. The chain recombines TRBV12-3 or TRBV12-4 with TRBJ1-5; 7 bases align to TRBD1. This CDR3 comprises 16 residues. With V trimmed by 6 bases and J by 0 bases, 8 bases remained unmatched. The CDR3 sequence is CASSQGDRYSNQPQHF. CDR3 DNA: TGTGCCAGCAGCCAAGGGGACAGATATAGCAATCAGCCCCAGCATTTT.

This clonotype has a count of ten or more. The V call is TRBV6-2 or TRBV6-3, the J call TRBJ2-7, with D maybe TRBD2 (6 bases). The CDR3 is 14 amino acids. The germline gives CDR1 MNHEY, CDR2 SVGEGT. The V end was cut by 6 bases, the J end by 2 bases, with 14 bases between. CDR3 in amino acids: CASSLVGGTYEQYF. Written as DNA, the CDR3 is TGTGCCAGCAGCCTGGTGGGGGGTACCTACGAGCAGTACTTC.

By sample share, this clonotype is medium-sized. The chain has TRBV6-4 and TRBJ1-5; unclear D gene. Germline V lookup: CDR1 MRHNA, CDR2 SNTAGT. The CDR3 sequence is 13 residues long. The germline V and J ends were trimmed by 3 bases and 7 bases, with 10 bases remaining between them. DNA for the CDR3: TGTGCCAGCAGTGAAAACCGTGAGCAGCCCCAGCATTTT. Amino acid sequence: CASSENREQPQHF.

This clonotype is medium-sized (0.01 to 0.1%) within its sample. CDR3 nucleotides: TGTGCCAGCAGACAGCTCACCGGGGAGCTGTTTTTT. Residues: CASRQLTGELFF. The chain recombines TRBV6-5 with TRBJ2-2, with D unresolved. Per the germline V gene, CDR1 is MNHEY and CDR2 is SVGAGI. The length of the CDR3 is 12 residues. Trimming took off 6 bases at V and 4 bases at J, with 6 bases between the two ends.

This clonotype rates as medium-sized. J is TRBJ2-3 and V is TRBV7-2; the D is unclear. V lost 2 bases, J lost 6 bases, and 9 bases lay in between. The CDR3 loop spans 13 amino acids. From germline, CDR1 is SGHTA and CDR2 FQGNSA. The CDR3 region is CASSLRFADTQYF. The CDR3 DNA follows: TGTGCCAGCAGCTTACGATTCGCGGATACGCAGTATTTT.

This clonotype ranks as medium-sized. The V call is TRBV4-2, the J call TRBJ1-2; 7 bases fit TRBD1. The germline V gene has CDR1 LGHNA and CDR2 YNFKEQ. J gave up 4 bases and V 0 bases, and 8 bases lay outside the gene matches. This CDR3 has 16 residues. Here the CDR3 DNA reads TGTGCCAGCAGCCAAGATCTGGGCAGGGGGGCCTATGGCTACACCTTC. Encoded protein: CASSQDLGRGAYGYTF.

The table lists this clonotype with many counts. V usage is TRBV12-3 or TRBV12-4 and J usage is TRBJ2-3, with 9 positions matching TRBD2. Losses at the gene ends were 5 bases for V and 3 bases for J; bases not matched to a gene: 6. The CDR3 contains 15 residues. Written as DNA, the CDR3 is TGTGCCAGCAGTCCCGGACTAGCGAGGACAGATACGCAGTATTTT. It specifies CASSPGLARTDTQYF.

This clonotype was recorded many times. The chain links TRBV18 to TRBJ2-1, with TRBD1 identical over 8 bases. Germline V lookup: CDR1 KGHSH, CDR2 LQKENI. J gave up 1 base and V 3 bases, and 2 bases lay outside the gene matches. The CDR3 is 15 amino acids. The CDR3 loop is CASSPRDRSYNEQFF. CDR3 nucleotide sequence: TGTGCCAGCTCACCCCGGGACAGGTCCTACAATGAGCAGTTCTTC.

This clonotype has a handful of counts. The rearrangement uses TRBV11-2 and TRBJ2-2; TRBD2 aligns across 7 bases. The CDR3 consists of 16 residues. CDR1 and CDR2 from the germline V gene are SGHAT and FQNNGV. The ends lost 6 bases at V and 4 bases at J; junction bases unmatched: 11. The CDR3 nucleotides are TGTGCCAGCAGACTCCAGGTGGGAGGGCCCACCGGGGAGCTGTTTTTT. Translation gives CASRLQVGGPTGELFF.

This clonotype is medium-sized by share. CDR3 sequence: CASSRDGDQPQHF. In DNA, the CDR3 is TGTGCCAGCAGCCGGGACGGAGATCAGCCCCAGCATTTT. The chain recombines TRBV28 with TRBJ1-5; possible D gene TRBD1, 5 bases. The CDR3 is 13 residues long. V lost 6 bases to trimming and J lost 5 bases, with 11 bases between them. CDR1 MDHEN and CDR2 SYDVKM come from the germline V gene.

This clonotype was counted ten times or more. The V and J genes are TRBV3-1 and TRBJ2-2, with D maybe TRBD2 (6 bases). Germline CDR1 reads LGHDT; CDR2 reads YNNKEL (reference sequence). V dropped 3 bases and J dropped 7 bases, with 12 bases sitting between them. This CDR3 spans 14 amino acids. CDR3 DNA sequence: TGTGCCAGCAGCCAGACTAGATCTATCGGGGAGCTGTTTTTT. This sequence encodes CASSQTRSIGELFF.

This clonotype occurred many times. The chain recombines TRBV18 with TRBJ2-2; possible D gene TRBD1, 5 bases. The CDR3 covers 13 residues. With 8 bases removed from V and 5 bases from J, the gap between germline ends came to 12 bases. Germline CDR1 and CDR2: KGHSH and LQKENI. The CDR3 bases are TGTGCCAGCAGGGGTACCCCAACCGGGGAGCTGTTTTTT. This gives the protein CASRGTPTGELFF.

The chain links TRBV5-4 to TRBJ2-3; maybe TRBD2 (6 bases). Trimming stripped 0 bases from V and 10 bases from J, with 9 bases between. The germline V gene has CDR1 SGHNT and CDR2 YYREEE (reference sequence). The CDR3 covers 12 residues. The CDR3 region is CASSLGLGAQYF. The CDR3, as DNA: TGTGCCAGCAGCTTGGGACTAGGAGCGCAGTATTTT.

In its sample, this clonotype was seen many times. The gene calls are TRBV4-1 and TRBJ2-1; a weak D match, TRBD2 (5 bases). This CDR3 is 15 amino acids long. The V end was cut by 1 base, the J end by 6 bases, with 13 bases between. Per germline, CDR1 MGHRA and CDR2 YSYEKL. DNA for the CDR3: TGCGCCAGCAGCCAAGGCAGGACGGAGGTCAATGAGCAGTTCTTC. This sequence encodes CASSQGRTEVNEQFF.

In its sample, this clonotype was seen a few times. The J gene is TRBJ2-2, the V gene TRBV20-1, with 7 bases that match TRBD2. The germline CDR1 and CDR2 sequences are DFQATT and SNEGSKA (reference sequence). CDR3 length: 14 amino acids. The junction had 2 bases not matched to a gene; V was cut back by 0 bases and J by 4 bases. This chain's CDR3 is CSAREGGSTGELFF. CDR3 nucleotide sequence: TGCAGTGCTAGAGAGGGGGGGAGCACCGGGGAGCTGTTTTTT.

This clonotype has at least ten counts. The chain couples TRBV19 to TRBJ2-1; D perhaps matches TRBD2 (6 bases). The V gene lost 8 bases and the J gene lost 0 bases, with 17 bases spanning the gap. Germline CDR1 LNHDA, CDR2 SQIVND (reference sequence). This CDR3 contains 16 residues. The CDR3 DNA sequence: TGTGCCAGTTACGGGCGGGACTTCTACTCCTACAATGAGCAGTTCTTC. This translates into CASYGRDFYSYNEQFF.